One sample yielded the 8 T cell receptor beta chains listed below, sequenced in a study of T cell repertoires in cytomegalovirus infection. One entry per CDR3 protein, called by TCRdb with MiXCR from the reads. The table has about 310,000 distinct CDR3 sequences, 25% seen once. Antigens of these TCRs are unknown. The sample was cultured PBMCs, taken from culture after CMV antigen stimulation. The source is a human donor in good health (CMV status not recorded). Some clones in this sample may be carry-over from other donors' samples.

A note on this clonotype: One base away lies a much larger clone, so this may be a sequencing read error. This sequence joins TRBV11-2 and TRBJ2-2; 10 bases match TRBD1. CDR3 size: 16 residues. Germline V CDR1 and CDR2: SGHAT, FQNNGV. Losses at the gene ends were 1 base for V and 5 bases for J; bases not matched to a gene: 4. The CDR3 loop reads CASSLGGQGTTGELFF. DNA of the CDR3: TGTGCCAGCAGCTTAGGGGGACAGGGGACTACCGGGGAGCTGTTTTTT.

This clonotype has just a few counts. The chain carries TRBV25-1 and TRBJ2-7; unclear D gene. V lost 1 base and J 5 bases, leaving 18 bases between the germline ends. The CDR3 loop spans 16 amino acids. Germline V gene lookup returns CDR1 MGHDK and CDR2 SYGVNS. This CDR3 reads CASSESSSGQRNEQYF. The DNA of the CDR3 is TGTGCCAGCAGTGAATCCTCGAGTGGGCAGAGGAACGAGCAGTACTTC.

This clonotype was seen more than once but under ten times. The CDR3 sequence: CASSTPRHYGYTF. The CDR3 DNA follows: TGTGCCAGCAGTACACCAAGGCACTATGGCTACACCTTC. The V gene is TRBV27, the J gene TRBJ1-2; the D is unclear. Trimming left V 5 bases short and J 3 bases short, with 10 bases between. The germline V gene encodes CDR1 MNHEY and CDR2 SMNVEV (reference sequence). This CDR3 spans 13 amino acids.

This clonotype has at least ten counts. CDR3 residues: CASSLGGGHIQRALHF. The CDR3 DNA reads as TGTGCCAGCAGCTTAGGGGGGGGACACATTCAAAGGGCCCTCCACTTT. The chain recombines TRBV7-8 with TRBJ1-6, with TRBD1 as a possible D gene (6 bases). Trimming took off 1 base at V and 14 bases at J, with 21 bases between the two ends. The germline V gene encodes CDR1 SGHVS and CDR2 FQNEAQ. The CDR3 covers 16 residues.

V and J are TRBV7-3 and TRBJ2-1; D not resolved. This CDR3 contains 15 residues. Trimming left V 1 base short and J 0 bases short, with 7 bases between. Per the germline V gene, CDR1 is SGHTA and CDR2 is FQGTGA. The CDR3 bases are TGTGCCAGCAGCTTAAGCAGCGACTCCTACAATGAGCAGTTCTTC. Protein sequence: CASSLSSDSYNEQFF. Together with reference TRBV7-3 and TRBJ2-1, the CDR3 gives the full variable domain: GAGVSQTPSNKVTEKGKYVELRCDPISGHTALYWYRQSLGQGPEFLIYFQGTGAADDSGLPNDRFFAVRPEGSVSTLKIQRTERGDSAVYLCASSLSSDSYNEQFFGPGTRLTVL.

V usage is TRBV19 and J usage is TRBJ1-1; TRBD1 aligns across 8 bases. Germline CDR1 reads LNHDA; CDR2 reads SQIVND (reference sequence). Germline trimming cut 6 bases from V and 11 bases from J; bases unmatched to any gene: 8. The CDR3 extends over 12 amino acids. In DNA form, the CDR3 reads TGTGCCAGTAGACCTCAGGGGGCGTGGGCTTTCTTT. It is translated as CASRPQGAWAFF.

The chain uses TRBV4-3 and TRBJ2-1; 9 nucleotides align to TRBD2. The V and J ends lost 0 bases and 5 bases, in that order; junction bases with no gene match: 5. This CDR3 has 16 residues. Per the germline V gene, CDR1 is LGHNA and CDR2 is YSLEER. CDR3 sequence: CASSQDSLAGNNEQFF. CDR3 sequence (DNA): TGCGCCAGCAGCCAAGATTCCCTAGCGGGGAACAATGAGCAGTTCTTC.

The sample holds a few counts of this clonotype. The chain has TRBV19 and TRBJ2-6; possible D gene TRBD2, 5 bases. Germline CDR1 is LNHDA and CDR2 is SQIVND (reference sequence). This CDR3 contains 13 residues. Trimming removed 9 bases at V and 4 bases at J, with 10 bases between. The CDR3 loop reads CASTSGGANVLTF. The CDR3 nucleotides are TGTGCCAGCACTTCGGGGGGGGCCAACGTCCTGACTTTC.